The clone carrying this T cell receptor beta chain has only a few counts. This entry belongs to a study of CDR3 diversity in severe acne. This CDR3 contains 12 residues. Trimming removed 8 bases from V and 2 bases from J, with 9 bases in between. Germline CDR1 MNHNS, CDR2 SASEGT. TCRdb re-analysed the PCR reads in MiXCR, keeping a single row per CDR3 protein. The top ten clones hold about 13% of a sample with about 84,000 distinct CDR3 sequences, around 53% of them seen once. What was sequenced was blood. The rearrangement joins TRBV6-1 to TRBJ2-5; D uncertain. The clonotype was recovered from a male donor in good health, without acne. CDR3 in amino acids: CASRLGQETQYF. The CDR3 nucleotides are TGTGCCAGCCGCCTCGGGCAAGAGACCCAGTACTTC.